This T cell receptor beta chain emerged from a study of T cell responses to AZD1222 COVID-19 vaccine. Generated by immunoSEQ multiplex PCR, the TCRdb table keeps only in-frame clones and is missing some. The sample carries over 110,000 clones, about 87% recorded once. Concerning this clone itself: What it binds is not known.

V was trimmed by 3 bases and J by 1 base, leaving 12 bases between them. Germline loops: CDR1 DFQATT, CDR2 SNEGSKA (reference sequence). The CDR3 extends over 14 amino acids. Study-wide results and caveats: Only six or seven AZD1222 recipients were seropositive at baseline. Nearly half of spike-specific TCRs reportedly go after variant regions that carry no mutations.

This TCR was sampled from an adult in good health. Sample: peripheral blood, taken on day 0 of AZD1222 vaccination. The chain combines TRBV20-1 with TRBJ1-1, with no clear D. CDR3 bases: TGCAGTGCTAGTAATTTGGTCTGGAACACTGAAGCTTTCTTT. Its translation: CSASNLVWNTEAFF.